This T cell receptor (beta chain) was profiled in a study of blood T cell repertoires in COVID-19. Participant age was roughly 18 to 100 years, and participants resided in about two dozen US areas. Cohorts were based on clinical histories the participants reported. What the recovered Cohort 3 donors had was two negative PCRs, clearance, or symptom resolution. As originally analysed: Estimation of nucleated cell counts was performed using reference gene primer amplification. Data came from immunoSEQ multiplex PCR; TCRdb stores just in-frame clones and leaves some out. That table supplies the V and J calls and clone size; D and trimming were determined from the DNA. The sample has about 370,000 clones, 75% to 90% seen once; the top ten hold around 1%. Germline V lookup: CDR1 LGHDT, CDR2 YNNKEL (reference sequence). Trimming took 0 bases from V and 1 from J; bases not matched to a gene: 5. The CDR3 runs 17 residues.

This TCR came from a man younger than 35 who had recovered from COVID-19. The chain links TRBV3-1 (or the pseudogene TRBV3-2) to TRBJ2-3, with 9 bases fitting TRBD2. The material sequenced was PBMCs or T cells enriched from blood (not recorded which). The CDR3 nucleotides read TGTGCCAGCAGCCAAGATGGGAGCGGGAGGCGCACAGATACGCAGTATTTT. Encoded protein: CASSQDGSGRRTDTQYF.